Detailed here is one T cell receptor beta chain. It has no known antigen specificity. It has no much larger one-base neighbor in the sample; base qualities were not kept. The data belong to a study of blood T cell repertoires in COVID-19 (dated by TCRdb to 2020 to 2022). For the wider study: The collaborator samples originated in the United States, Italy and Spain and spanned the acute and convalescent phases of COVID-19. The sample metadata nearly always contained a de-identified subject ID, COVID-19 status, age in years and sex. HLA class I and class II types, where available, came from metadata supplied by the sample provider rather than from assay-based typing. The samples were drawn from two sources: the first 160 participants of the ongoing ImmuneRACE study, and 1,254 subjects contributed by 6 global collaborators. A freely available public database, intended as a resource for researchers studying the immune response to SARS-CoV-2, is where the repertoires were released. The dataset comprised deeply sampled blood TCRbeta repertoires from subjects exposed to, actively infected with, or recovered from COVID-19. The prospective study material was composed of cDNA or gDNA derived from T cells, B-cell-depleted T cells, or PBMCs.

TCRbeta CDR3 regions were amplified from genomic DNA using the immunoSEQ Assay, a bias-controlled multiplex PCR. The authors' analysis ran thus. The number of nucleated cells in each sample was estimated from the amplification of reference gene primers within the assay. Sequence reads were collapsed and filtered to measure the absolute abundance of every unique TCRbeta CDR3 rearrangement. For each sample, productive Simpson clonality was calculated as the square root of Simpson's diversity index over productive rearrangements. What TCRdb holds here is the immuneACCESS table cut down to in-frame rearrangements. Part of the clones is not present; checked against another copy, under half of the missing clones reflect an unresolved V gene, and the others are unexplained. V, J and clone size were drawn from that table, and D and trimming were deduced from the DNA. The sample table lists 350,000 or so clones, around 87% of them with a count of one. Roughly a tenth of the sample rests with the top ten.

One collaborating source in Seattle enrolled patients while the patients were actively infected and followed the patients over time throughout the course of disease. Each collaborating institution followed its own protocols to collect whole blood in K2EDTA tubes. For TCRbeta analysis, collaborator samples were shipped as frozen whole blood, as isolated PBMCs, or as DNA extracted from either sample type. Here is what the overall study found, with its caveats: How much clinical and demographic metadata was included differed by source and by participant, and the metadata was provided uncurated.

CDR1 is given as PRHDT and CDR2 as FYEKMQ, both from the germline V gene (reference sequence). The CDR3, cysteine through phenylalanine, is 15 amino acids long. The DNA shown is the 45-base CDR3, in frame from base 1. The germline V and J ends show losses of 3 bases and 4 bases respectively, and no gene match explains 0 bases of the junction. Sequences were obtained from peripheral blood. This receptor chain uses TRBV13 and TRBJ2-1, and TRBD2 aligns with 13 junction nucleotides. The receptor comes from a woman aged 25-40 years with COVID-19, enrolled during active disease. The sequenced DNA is TGTGCCAGCAGCTTGGGACTAGCGGGGTACAATGAGCAGTTCTTC. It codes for CASSLGLAGYNEQFF. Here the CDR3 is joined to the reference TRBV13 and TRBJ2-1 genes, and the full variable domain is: AAGVIQSPRHLIKEKRETATLKCYPIPRHDTVYWYQQGPGQDPQFLISFYEKMQSDKGSIPDRFSAQQFSDYHSELNMSSLELGDSALYFCASSLGLAGYNEQFFGPGTRLTVL.